These T cell receptor beta chains were read from a single sample in a study of cytomegalovirus exposure and HLA in healthy donors. Sequenced by immunoSEQ multiplex PCR; TCRdb stores in-frame clones only, minus some. There are about 160,000 clones in the sample; about three quarters occur only once, and approximately 3% lies in the top ten. Sequencing was carried out using PBMCs. These receptors were taken from a woman aged 25 to 45 in good health and CMV-seronegative. The CDR3 runs from the conserved cysteine through the conserved F or W. A D gene is named only where the DNA matches it firmly. A clone size is listed for some rows: how often the clone was seen (once, few, many), or a class if it is expanded.

D	J	V	size	DNA	CDR3
TRBD1	TRBJ1-1	TRBV7-6	-	TGTGCCAGCAGCAAGAACCGGGACAGCCTGAACACTGAAGCTTTCTTT	CASSKNRDSLNTEAFF
-	TRBJ2-7	TRBV7-8	-	TGTGCCAGCAGCTTACGGCGGGAAAGGCCCTACGAGCAGTACTTC	CASSLRRERPYEQYF
TRBD1	TRBJ2-2	TRBV5-5	once	TGTGCCAGCAGCTTGGGCCCCGGGACAGGGTTTGGCGGGGAGCTGTTTTTT	CASSLGPGTGFGGELFF
-	TRBJ1-1	TRBV27	-	TGTGCCAGCAGCTTCGGTCCAGGGGCTGAAGCTTTCTTT	CASSFGPGAEAFF
-	TRBJ1-4	TRBV2	-	TGTGCCAGCGGACGGACTGCTAATGAAAAACTGTTTTTT	CASGRTANEKLFF
TRBD2	TRBJ2-2	TRBV5-6	-	TGTGCCAGCAGCTTTAGAGCGGGGTTCACCGGGGAGCTGTTTTTT	CASSFRAGFTGELFF
-	TRBJ2-2	TRBV2	-	TGTGCCAGCAGTGACAGGGATGGCAACACCGGGGAGCTGTTTTTT	CASSDRDGNTGELFF
TRBD1	TRBJ2-7	TRBV7-2	-	TGTGCCAGCAGCTTAATTGAGGGGACAGGTTACTACGAGCAGTACTTC	CASSLIEGTGYYEQYF
-	TRBJ2-7	TRBV20-1	-	TGCAGTGCTAGAGATAGCTACGAGCAGTACTTC	CSARDSYEQYF
-	TRBJ1-3	TRBV7-9	-	TGTGCCAGCAGCTTAGCTCCGGGAAACACCATATATTTT	CASSLAPGNTIYF
TRBD2	TRBJ2-7	TRBV27	-	TGTGCCAGCAGTTCCCTTAGGTCTAGCGGGATCTTCTACGAGCAGTACTTC	CASSSLRSSGIFYEQYF
-	TRBJ2-4	TRBV19	-	TGTGCCAGTAGTATAGTTGGGACAACGATTCAGTACTTC	CASSIVGTTIQYF
-	TRBJ1-1	TRBV7-9	-	TGTGCCAGCAGCTCGGCCTCGACTGGAGCTTTCTTT	CASSSASTGAFF
TRBD2	TRBJ2-7	TRBV9	-	TGTGCCAGCAGCGTCGGGACTAGCGGGAGCTACGAGCAGTACTTC	CASSVGTSGSYEQYF
TRBD2	TRBJ2-7	TRBV7-9	-	TGTGCCAGCAGCGTAGCGGGAGCCTACGAGCAGTACTTC	CASSVAGAYEQYF
TRBD2	TRBJ2-1	TRBV29-1	-	TGCAGCGTCTTGAAGACTAGCACTGAGCAGTTCTTC	CSVLKTSTEQFF
TRBD2	TRBJ2-5	TRBV2	-	TGTGCCAGCAGTCCGGGACTAGCGGGAGGTGCTCTCTTCAGCGAGACCCAGTACTTC	CASSPGLAGGALFSETQYF
TRBD1	TRBJ1-1	TRBV11-3	-	TGTGCCAGCAGCAGTCCACAGGGGGCGAACACTGAAGCTTTCTTT	CASSSPQGANTEAFF
TRBD1	TRBJ2-1	TRBV19	-	TGTGCCAGTAGGCAACCGGGACAGGGACGCAATGAGCAGTTCTTC	CASRQPGQGRNEQFF
TRBD1	TRBJ2-5	TRBV5-1	-	TGCGCCAGCAGCTTAGATGGACAGGTCCAAGAGACCCAGTACTTC	CASSLDGQVQETQYF
TRBD2	TRBJ2-1	TRBV7-2	-	TGTGCCAGCAGCCAGACTAGCCGAAGTGAGCAGTTCTTC	CASSQTSRSEQFF
-	TRBJ2-1	TRBV7-3	-	TGTGCCAGCAGCTCCGAGGCTGCCGTTGTCGATGAGCAGTTCTTC	CASSSEAAVVDEQFF
-	TRBJ1-2	TRBV7-2	-	TGTGCCAGCAGAAGGGGTGGGGGCGAAAGCTACACCTTC	CASRRGGGESYTF
TRBD2	TRBJ2-2	TRBV2	-	TGTGCCAGCGGCGGGAGTGGCGGGGAGCTGTTTTTT	CASGGSGGELFF
-	TRBJ2-3	TRBV5-1	-	TGCGCCAGCAGCTTTTGGGGCCCCCAAGATACGCAGTATTTT	CASSFWGPQDTQYF
TRBD2	TRBJ2-1	TRBV9	-	TGTGCCAGCAGTCCGGGACTAGCGGGAGGGCCCCACAATGAGCAGTTCTTC	CASSPGLAGGPHNEQFF
-	TRBJ2-7	TRBV25-1	once	TGTGCCAGCAGTGACCTAGATCACTACGAGCAGTACTTC	CASSDLDHYEQYF
-	TRBJ1-2	TRBV15	-	TGTGCCACCAGCAGCTTTCAGGGTACCTATGGCTACACCTTC	CATSSFQGTYGYTF
TRBD2	TRBJ2-7	TRBV4-2	-	TGTGCCAGCAGCCAAGAGGCTAGCGGGAGCCAATACGAGCAGTACTTC	CASSQEASGSQYEQYF
-	TRBJ1-6	TRBV2	-	TGTGCCAGCACTCCTGGGGGGGCAGGGAATTCACCCCTCCACTTT	CASTPGGAGNSPLHF
TRBD1	TRBJ2-2	TRBV7-9	-	TGTGCCAGCAGCCTGGACAGGGTAGACACCGGGGAGCTGTTTTTT	CASSLDRVDTGELFF
-	TRBJ1-4	TRBV19	few	TGTGCCAGTAGTATTAGAGTGGGGCTTTCAACTAATGAAAAACTGTTTTTT	CASSIRVGLSTNEKLFF
TRBD2	TRBJ2-1	TRBV9	once	TGTGCCAGCGGGAACGGCATAGCGGGACTCTATGAGCAGTTCTTC	CASGNGIAGLYEQFF
TRBD2	TRBJ2-7	TRBV15	-	TGTGCCACCAGCAACCCCTACCTCGGGGGGGACGAGCAGTACTTC	CATSNPYLGGDEQYF
-	TRBJ2-3	TRBV4-3	few	TGCGCCAGCAGCCAAGTTATTGACGGGAGTGCAGATACGCAGTATTTT	CASSQVIDGSADTQYF
TRBD2	TRBJ2-3	TRBV27	-	TGTGCCAGCAGTTTATGGGCTAGCGGGAGTCCAGATACGCAGTATTTT	CASSLWASGSPDTQYF
-	TRBJ1-5	TRBV5-6	few	TGTGCCAGCAGCTTGGGTGGAGAGTTAAATAGCAATCAGCCCCAGCATTTT	CASSLGGELNSNQPQHF
TRBD1	TRBJ1-5	TRBV11-2	-	TGTGCCAGCAGCTTCGGACAGGGAAATCAGCCCCAGCATTTT	CASSFGQGNQPQHF
-	TRBJ1-2	TRBV4-1	once	TGCGCCAGCAGCCAAGGACCGCAGCGGGGCTACACCTTC	CASSQGPQRGYTF
TRBD1	TRBJ1-2	TRBV5-4	-	TGTGCCAGCAGGTCCTTACAGGGGGCCGGGATCTATGGCTACACCTTC	CASRSLQGAGIYGYTF
TRBD2	TRBJ2-2	TRBV7-9	-	TGTGCCAGCAGCTTGGCGGGGGGCACCGGGGAGCTGTTTTTT	CASSLAGGTGELFF
TRBD1	TRBJ1-4	TRBV4-3	-	TGCGCCAGCAGCCAAGGGGACAGGGTCTCCGAAAAACTGTTTTTT	CASSQGDRVSEKLFF